These 22 T cell receptor beta chains were sequenced from one sample in a study of graft-versus-host responses after intestinal transplantation. Their target antigens are unknown. TCRdb's table, derived via immunoSEQ multiplex PCR, lists solely in-frame clones and lacks some. The table shows around 88,000 clones, with 80% to 95% occurring only once. This material consisted of unstimulated CD8+ T cells sorted from spleen or lymph node cells, taken before transplant. Receptor source: a human donor who was the organ donor for an intestinal transplant.

J is TRBJ2-2 and V is TRBV2; possible D gene TRBD1, 6 bases. The CDR3 totals 14 residues. Germline V gives CDR1 SNHLY, CDR2 FYNNEI. Trimming shortened V by 2 bases and J by 5 bases, and 9 bases separated the two germline ends. The CDR3 here is CASSEYRDTGELFF. Here the CDR3 DNA reads TGTGCCAGCAGTGAATACAGGGATACCGGGGAGCTGTTTTTT.

This sequence joins TRBV7-6 and TRBJ2-1; the match to TRBD2 covers 7 bases. Germline assignment: CDR1 SGHVS and CDR2 FNYEAQ. The CDR3 covers 15 residues. Trimming took 2 bases from V and 4 from J; bases not matched to a gene: 5. The CDR3 DNA follows: TGTGCCAGCAGCTTAAACGGGGGGAGGTACAATGAGCAGTTCTTC. Its translation: CASSLNGGRYNEQFF. The full variable domain, completed using reference TRBV7-6 and TRBJ2-1, is GAGVSQSPRYKVTKRGQDVALRCDPISGHVSLYWYRQALGQGPEFLTYFNYEAQQDKSGLPNDRFSAERPEGSISTLTIQRTEQRDSAMYRCASSLNGGRYNEQFFGPGTRLTVL.

The rearrangement joins TRBV27 to TRBJ2-7; 9 bases are shared with TRBD1. The germline gives CDR1 MNHEY, CDR2 SMNVEV (reference sequence). V lost 5 bases, J lost 2 bases, and 4 bases stayed unmatched. The CDR3 is 14 residues long. The CDR3 loop is CASSPRDRAYEQYF. The DNA of the CDR3 is TGTGCCAGCAGTCCCCGGGACAGGGCCTACGAGCAGTACTTC.

This chain joins TRBV18 and TRBJ2-3; D uncertain. V lost 0 bases to trimming and J lost 4 bases, with 2 bases between them. CDR1 is KGHSH, CDR2 LQKENI, per germline. The CDR3 totals 12 residues. The CDR3 region has the DNA TGTGCCAGCTCACCACCGTCAGATACGCAGTATTTT. It encodes CASSPPSDTQYF.

This CDR3 reads CASRATGNYGYTF. The CDR3 DNA reads TGTGCCAGCAGAGCGACAGGGAACTATGGCTACACCTTC. The chain joins TRBV6-5 to TRBJ1-2, with TRBD1 matching over 7 bases. The CDR3 length is 13 residues. The germline V gene has CDR1 MNHEY and CDR2 SVGAGI. V dropped 6 bases and J dropped 2; count of bases not matched to a gene: 3.

This sequence joins TRBV6-1 and TRBJ2-1, with D perhaps matching TRBD1 (6 bases). Germline loops: CDR1 MNHNS, CDR2 SASEGT. V was cut by 7 bases and J by 10 bases, with 17 bases left in between. The CDR3 sequence is 13 residues long. The chain's CDR3 is CASMLTTGYEQFF. CDR3 nucleotides: TGTGCCAGCATGCTCACTACAGGGTACGAGCAGTTCTTC.

This clone was seen just once. J is TRBJ2-7 and V is TRBV6-5; 8 bases are a match to TRBD1. With V trimmed by 6 bases and J by 2 bases, 9 bases remained unmatched. The CDR3 covers 15 residues. Germline CDR1 reads MNHEY; CDR2 reads SVGAGI. CDR3 coding DNA: TGTGCCAGCAGCCTGGGACAGGCAATCACCTACGAGCAGTACTTC. Amino acid sequence: CASSLGQAITYEQYF.

This clone was seen once. The V and J genes are TRBV4-1 and TRBJ1-2; 8 nucleotides match TRBD1. Germline loops: CDR1 MGHRA, CDR2 YSYEKL. The CDR3 runs 14 residues. V gave up 1 base and J gave up 8 bases; unmatched junction bases: 6. CDR3 protein: CASSQGQGTGGYTF. The CDR3 DNA is TGCGCCAGCAGCCAAGGACAGGGGACTGGAGGCTACACCTTC.

This clone was recorded only once. The chain joins TRBV5-1 to TRBJ1-1; a weak D match, TRBD1 (5 bases). CDR1 and CDR2 from the germline V gene are SGHRS and YFSETQ. This CDR3 region has 12 residues. V was cut by 5 bases and J by 5 bases, with 10 bases left in between. The CDR3 sequence: CASRRGLTEAFF. In nucleotides, the CDR3 is TGCGCCAGCAGGCGGGGGTTAACTGAAGCTTTCTTT.

The CDR3 region has the DNA TGCAGTGCTAGGAAGGGTTATGAGCAGTTCTTC. Its translation: CSARKGYEQFF. This chain connects TRBV20-1 to TRBJ2-1; no reliable D call. This CDR3 contains 11 residues. Germline assignment: CDR1 DFQATT and CDR2 SNEGSKA (reference sequence). V lost 3 bases and J 8 bases, leaving 8 bases between the germline ends.

The chain uses TRBV10-3 and TRBJ2-5; 10 bases agree with TRBD2. V trimming: 0 bases; J trimming: 5 bases; junction bases outside the gene matches: 6. The CDR3 sequence is 16 residues long. Germline V lookup: CDR1 ENHRY, CDR2 SYGVKD. CDR3 sequence reads: CAISESRTSGRETQYF. The CDR3 nucleotides read TGTGCCATCAGTGAGTCGAGGACTAGCGGCCGGGAGACCCAGTACTTC.

This clone was seen a single time. The rearrangement links TRBV7-6 to TRBJ2-1, with 8 positions matching TRBD2. The CDR3 runs to 11 residues. The germline V gene has CDR1 SGHVS and CDR2 FNYEAQ. J gave up 16 bases and V 4 bases, and 6 bases lay outside the gene matches. The CDR3 is CASSSGTSNFF. CDR3 nucleotide sequence: TGTGCCAGCAGCTCCGGGACTAGTAATTTCTTC.

The chain uses TRBV30 and TRBJ2-7, with D unclear. V dropped 1 base and J dropped 5 bases, with 3 bases sitting between them. The CDR3 is made up of 10 amino acids. The germline V gene encodes CDR1 GTSNPN and CDR2 SVGIG (reference sequence). The CDR3 loop is CAWSEDEQYF. The CDR3 DNA follows: TGTGCCTGGAGTGAGGACGAGCAGTACTTC.

V and J are TRBV9 and TRBJ1-3; the D is unclear. Germline CDR1 is SGDLS and CDR2 is YYNGEE. The CDR3 is 15 amino acids. V was cut by 1 base and J by 2 bases, with 10 bases left in between. The CDR3 loop reads CASSVSFGTGNTIYF. CDR3 bases: TGTGCCAGCAGCGTAAGCTTTGGGACTGGAAACACCATATATTTT. Full variable domain (remainder filled in from reference TRBV9 and TRBJ1-3): DSGVTQTPKHLITATGQRVTLRCSPRSGDLSVYWYQQSLDQGLQFLIQYYNGEERAKGNILERFSAQQFPDLHSELNLSSLELGDSALYFCASSVSFGTGNTIYFGEGSWLTVV.

The chain combines TRBV5-8 with TRBJ1-1, with a possible D match to TRBD1 (5 bases). Between the trimmed V and J ends, which lost 1 base and 7 bases, there was a span of 8 bases. The CDR3 loop spans 12 amino acids. Germline V lookup: CDR1 SGHTS, CDR2 YDEGEE. CDR3 sequence reads: CASSLSGYEAFF. The CDR3 coding sequence is TGTGCCAGCAGCTTGTCAGGGTATGAAGCTTTCTTT.

The chain uses TRBV9 and TRBJ2-3; tentatively, D is TRBD1 (5 bases). Trimming stripped 1 base from V and 0 bases from J, with 9 bases between. The CDR3 covers 15 residues. The V gene's germline CDR1 is SGDLS and CDR2 YYNGEE. The CDR3 spells CASSVRGGSTDTQYF. The CDR3, as DNA: TGTGCCAGCAGCGTAAGGGGCGGTAGCACAGATACGCAGTATTTT.

Of note for this clone: The same CDR3 also results from other DNA sequences found in this sample. This chain links TRBV19 with TRBJ1-1, with 9 positions matching TRBD1. CDR1 is LNHDA and CDR2 is SQIVND in the germline V gene (reference sequence). The CDR3 has 14 amino acids. J gave up 0 bases and V 7 bases, and 3 bases lay outside the gene matches. The CDR3 coding sequence is TGTGCCAGTAACGACAGGGGGATGAACACTGAAGCTTTCTTT. Protein: CASNDRGMNTEAFF.

The V call is TRBV2, the J call TRBJ1-4; D gene ambiguous. The CDR3 covers 12 residues. V lost 4 bases and J lost 4, with 4 bases in between. Germline-derived CDR1 and CDR2 are SNHLY and FYNNEI. CDR3 region: CASSAINEKLFF. The CDR3 region has the DNA TGTGCCAGCAGTGCCATTAATGAAAAACTGTTTTTT.

The gene calls are TRBV2 and TRBJ2-3, with TRBD1 as a possible D gene (5 bases). Trimming stripped 9 bases from V and 2 bases from J, with 12 bases between. The CDR3 runs to 13 residues. Germline-derived CDR1 and CDR2 are SNHLY and FYNNEI. The CDR3 DNA is TGTGCCAGTTGGGGCACGGACACAGATACGCAGTATTTT. It translates to CASWGTDTDTQYF.

This clone was recorded only once. The chain joins TRBV19 to TRBJ1-3; tentatively, D is TRBD1 (5 bases). Germline V gives CDR1 LNHDA, CDR2 SQIVND (reference sequence). Between the trimmed V and J ends, which lost 2 bases and 0 bases, there was a span of 8 bases. There are 15 residues in the CDR3. The CDR3 DNA reads as TGTGCCAGTAGTATACACAGGTACTCTGGAAACACCATATATTTT. Residues: CASSIHRYSGNTIYF.

Comment on this clone: One end of the junction varies from germline; a read error may be responsible. V is TRBV6-6 and J is TRBJ1-3; unclear D gene. The CDR3 has 16 amino acids. CDR1 and CDR2 from the germline V gene are MNHNY and SVGAGI (reference sequence). The CDR3 region is CASSYRADLSGNSIYF. The CDR3 DNA reads TGTGCCAGCAGTTACCGGGCCGATCTCTCTGGAAACTCCATATATTTT.

The V gene is TRBV5-4, the J gene TRBJ1-3; no clear D. Germline CDR1 is SGHNT and CDR2 is YYREEE (reference sequence). V lost 0 bases and J 4 bases, leaving 14 bases between the germline ends. CDR3 size: 16 residues. The DNA of the CDR3 is TGTGCCAGCAGCTTGGGGCCAAGCTCACTGGGAAACACCATATATTTT. Protein product: CASSLGPSSLGNTIYF.